This TCR beta chain emerged from a study of blood T cell repertoires in COVID-19. Study-wide context: T cells, B-cell-depleted T cells, or PBMCs provided the cDNA or gDNA that served as material.

The CDR3 has 14 residues. Unmatched junction bases numbered 9, after V lost 10 bases and J lost 3 bases. The V gene's germline CDR1 is LNHDA and CDR2 SQIVND (reference sequence). Clones were sequenced by immunoSEQ multiplex PCR, and TCRdb holds only the in-frame ones, with some missing. The sample lists roughly 400,000 clones, nearly 90% occurring once. Sequenced sample: PBMCs or T cells enriched from blood (not recorded which). The chain recombines TRBV19 with TRBJ2-1; 7 bases are shared with TRBD1. This sequence was found in a woman aged 18-29 years who had been exposed to COVID-19. The CDR3 DNA sequence: TGTGCCACGCAGGACAGGACTTTCTACAATGAGCAGTTCTTC. As protein: CATQDRTFYNEQFF.